This T cell receptor (beta chain) was captured in a study of metastatic and nonmetastatic thyroid tumors. As for the study in general: Both malignant and benign thyroid patients supplied peripheral blood and tumor or nodule tissue samples, across which the repertoires of these patients were then compared. Study-level points and caveats: TCR beta diversity was reportedly significantly higher in malignant thyroid tumors than benign nodules, in blood and tumor.

The germline V gene has CDR1 MNHNS and CDR2 SASEGT. The ends were cut back, 6 bases at V and 1 base at J, with 13 bases in the middle. This CDR3 has 15 amino acids. Nobody among the patients had been given any treatment before thyroid surgery. Per the authors' pipeline: For papillary thyroid cancer, a distant-metastasis classifier was constructed from CDR3 differences observed across clinicopathological groups. Through MiXCR, TCRdb re-clonotyped the PCR reads. The V and J calls shown here were made by TCRdb, not taken from the authors' results. The sample lists roughly 34,000 clones; under 40% were seen once. A remark on this clone: Its antigen is as yet unknown.

The sequenced sample consisted of tumor tissue. This sequence originates from a female donor with papillary thyroid cancer or a benign thyroid nodule (not recorded which). Some clones in this sample may be carry-over from other donors' samples. The V and J genes are TRBV6-1 and TRBJ2-4, with no clear D. The CDR3 is CASSQDPGAKNIQYF. In nucleotides, the CDR3 is TGTGCCAGCAGCCAGGATCCTGGGGCCAAAAACATTCAGTACTTC.